One and the same sample provided the 2 T cell receptor beta chains below, sequenced in a study of CD4+ T cells in melanoma. Repertoires were generated with immunoSEQ multiplex PCR, while TCRdb's copy carries only in-frame clones and drops some. Here the sample spans some 120,000 clones, 92% being singletons. Sample: peripheral blood. The source of these receptors is a human donor with melanoma.

This clone has a handful of counts. The same CDR3 is also encoded by other DNA sequences in this sample. J is TRBJ1-5 and V is TRBV28; no definite D call. The CDR3 is 13 residues long. The V and J ends lost 4 bases and 0 bases respectively, with 4 bases between them. Germline V gene sequence: CDR1 MDHEN, CDR2 SYDVKM. The CDR3 reads CASSSFSNQPQHF. The DNA of the CDR3 is TGTGCCAGCAGTTCCTTTAGCAATCAGCCCCAGCATTTT.

J is TRBJ2-7 and V is TRBV28; 7 nucleotides agree with TRBD1. CDR3 size: 14 residues. The trim removed 5 bases at V and 5 bases at J, leaving 9 bases unmatched. The V gene's germline CDR1 is MDHEN and CDR2 SYDVKM. The CDR3 sequence: CASSPDRVLHEQYF. The DNA for the CDR3 is TGTGCCAGCAGTCCCGACAGGGTTTTACACGAGCAGTACTTC. Full variable domain (missing parts from reference TRBV28 and TRBJ2-7): DVKVTQSSRYLVKRTGEKVFLECVQDMDHENMFWYRQDPGLGLRLIYFSYDVKMKEKGDIPEGYSVSREKKERFSLILESASTNQTSMYLCASSPDRVLHEQYFGPGTRLTVT.